These T cell receptor beta chains were read from a single sample in a study of blood T cell repertoires in COVID-19. The method was immunoSEQ multiplex PCR; TCRdb's version includes in-frame clones alone and lacks a portion of them. This table holds approximately 280,000 clones, 75% to 95% found once. Sequencing was performed on peripheral blood. Receptors were obtained from a woman in her thirties with COVID-19, enrolled during active disease. Each CDR3 is given with its conserved first and last residue. The D gene is left open where the match is weak. Size is stated for part of the rows, as once, few or many counts, or as a class when the clone is expanded.

d_call j_call v_call clone_size cdr3_aa cdr3_nt
. TRBJ1-1 TRBV5-5 . CASSRRGEATEAFF TGTGCCAGCAGCCGAAGAGGGGAGGCCACTGAAGCTTTCTTT
. TRBJ2-7 TRBV28 . CASSSPGGTLEQYF TGTGCCAGCAGCTCTCCTGGGGGGACCCTCGAGCAGTACTTC
TRBD2 TRBJ2-2 TRBV2 . CASSPTSYTGELFF TGTGCCAGCAGTCCGACTAGCTACACCGGGGAGCTGTTTTTT
. TRBJ1-4 TRBV5-1 . CASSLDDFIATNEKLFF TGCGCCAGCAGCTTGGACGACTTCATCGCAACTAATGAAAAACTGTTTTTT
. TRBJ1-5 TRBV28 . CASSLRQSNQPQHF TGTGCCAGCAGTCTCAGACAGAGCAATCAGCCCCAGCATTTT
TRBD1 TRBJ1-2 TRBV29-1 . CSVAKTGGLRYGYTF TGCAGCGTCGCGAAGACAGGGGGCCTAAGATATGGCTACACCTTC
. TRBJ1-1 TRBV5-5 . CASSFPGDGNTEAFF TGTGCCAGCAGCTTCCCGGGGGACGGAAACACTGAAGCTTTCTTT
TRBD1 TRBJ1-2 TRBV6-1 . CASSEGTGVYGYTF TGTGCCAGCAGTGAAGGGACAGGGGTCTATGGCTACACCTTC
. TRBJ1-5 TRBV10-1 . CASSGQRNQPQHF TGCGCCAGCAGTGGACAGCGCAATCAGCCCCAGCATTTT
. TRBJ2-1 TRBV20-1 . CSATGVNEQFF TGCAGTGCTACAGGGGTCAATGAGCAGTTCTTC
TRBD1 TRBJ1-3 TRBV29-1 once CSVAGTARGDTIYF TGCAGCGTTGCCGGGACAGCCAGGGGGGACACCATATATTTT
. TRBJ2-7 TRBV7-9 . CASSLDRLSSYEQYF TGTGCCAGCAGTCTAGACAGACTTAGCTCCTACGAGCAGTACTTC
TRBD1 TRBJ2-3 TRBV7-9 . CASSQGQGSDTQYF TGTGCCAGCAGCCAAGGACAGGGATCAGATACGCAGTATTTT
. TRBJ2-7 TRBV5-4 . CASSEASVGLTYEQYF TGTGCCAGCAGCGAAGCCTCGGTGGGCCTAACCTACGAGCAGTACTTC
TRBD1 TRBJ2-7 TRBV6-5 . CASSYSLGTGPYEQYF TGTGCCAGCAGTTACTCGTTAGGGACAGGACCCTACGAGCAGTACTTC
. TRBJ2-5 TRBV7-9 . CASSPPSMRETQYF TGTGCCAGCAGCCCACCCTCCATGAGGGAGACCCAGTACTTC
TRBD1 TRBJ1-4 TRBV11-2 . CASCSNDRVFGEKLFF TGTGCCAGCTGTTCCAATGACAGGGTCTTTGGTGAAAAACTGTTTTTT
TRBD2 TRBJ2-3 TRBV11-2 . CASSLGLADTQYF TGTGCCAGCAGCTTAGGACTAGCGGATACGCAGTATTTT
. TRBJ2-7 TRBV9 . CASSVEGQRERADYEQYF TGTGCCAGCAGCGTAGAAGGACAAAGGGAGCGGGCCGACTACGAGCAGTACTTC
. TRBJ1-1 TRBV2 few CASSDSLPNTEAFF TGTGCCAGCAGTGACTCCCTACCGAACACTGAAGCTTTCTTT
TRBD2 TRBJ2-1 TRBV5-4 . CASSSRLAEYNEQFF TGTGCCAGCAGCTCGAGACTAGCGGAATACAATGAGCAGTTCTTC
. TRBJ2-7 TRBV4-1 . CASSQSGYQYF TGCGCCAGCAGCCAATCAGGGTACCAGTACTTC
TRBD2 TRBJ2-7 TRBV4-2 . CASSQDSGSSYEQYF TGTGCCAGCAGCCAAGATAGCGGGAGCTCCTACGAGCAGTACTTC
. TRBJ1-2 TRBV19 . CASSGNRRGEDYGYTF TGTGCCAGTAGTGGAAATAGGAGGGGCGAGGACTATGGCTACACCTTC
. TRBJ1-2 TRBV5-1 . CASSPTRTSYGYTF TGCGCCAGCAGCCCCACCCGGACAAGCTATGGCTACACCTTC
. TRBJ1-6 TRBV3-1/TRBV3-2 . CASSPRGYNSPLHF TGTGCCAGCAGCCCGCGCGGGTACAATTCACCCCTCCACTTT
TRBD1 TRBJ1-1 TRBV5-1 . CASSFDRGGEAFF TGCGCCAGCAGCTTCGACAGGGGTGGCGAAGCTTTCTTT
TRBD2 TRBJ2-3 TRBV28 . CASSLWGEGLADTQYF TGTGCCAGCAGTTTGTGGGGGGAGGGCCTCGCAGATACGCAGTATTTT
TRBD1 TRBJ2-5 TRBV7-2 once CASSRQGGETQYF TGTGCCAGCAGTCGACAGGGGGGAGAGACCCAGTACTTC
. TRBJ1-1 TRBV10-3 . CAISEPPAGAEAFF TGTGCCATCAGTGAGCCACCAGCAGGGGCTGAAGCTTTCTTT
. TRBJ2-1 TRBV5-1 . CASSLVLNEQFF TGCGCCAGCAGCTTGGTTCTCAATGAGCAGTTCTTC
. TRBJ1-2 TRBV2 once CASSEGRREFYGYTF TGTGCCAGCAGTGAAGGGCGAAGGGAGTTCTATGGCTACACCTTC
. TRBJ1-5 TRBV2 . CASSLRTLSNQPQHF TGTGCCAGCAGTTTGAGGACACTTAGCAATCAGCCCCAGCATTTT
TRBD1 TRBJ2-7 TRBV2 . CASNPDRAGEQYF TGTGCCAGCAACCCGGACAGGGCTGGCGAGCAGTACTTC
. TRBJ2-3 TRBV5-1 . CASSLGLRSTDTQYF TGCGCCAGCAGCCTGGGACTTCGTAGCACAGATACGCAGTATTTT
TRBD2 TRBJ2-1 TRBV6-1 . CASSDNGLAVYNEQFF TGTGCCAGCAGTGATAATGGACTAGCGGTTTACAATGAGCAGTTCTTC
TRBD1 TRBJ1-6 TRBV28 . CASRPPGGSYNSPLHF TGTGCCAGCAGGCCCCCAGGGGGCTCCTATAATTCACCCCTCCACTTT
. TRBJ2-7 TRBV30 . CAWNRDTYEQYF TGTGCCTGGAACAGGGATACCTACGAGCAGTACTTC
. TRBJ1-3 TRBV24-1 . CATSDSTRGAGNTIYF TGTGCCACCAGTGACTCGACCAGGGGCGCCGGAAACACCATATATTTT
. TRBJ2-7 TRBV3-1/TRBV3-2 . CASSPYSSYEQYF TGTGCCAGTTCACCCTATAGCTCCTACGAGCAGTACTTC